Listed below are T cell receptor beta chains from one sample, sequenced in a study of control samples from healthy donors and cancer patients. Libraries were prepared by immunoSEQ multiplex PCR; TCRdb keeps only in-frame clonotypes and omits some of them. The table has about 410,000 clones, around 90% seen once. Material: PBMCs. These receptors were taken from a middle-aged man with head and neck cancer. CDR3s include the opening cysteine and the closing phenylalanine or tryptophan. The D gene is left open where the match is weak. Clone size is not always given. Where it is, it says once, few, many or a class for expanded clones.

CDR3 DNA	CDR3 protein	J gene	D gene	clone size	V gene
TGTGCCACCAGTGATTTGCAGGGGGGCGCGGGTGGCTACACCTTC	CATSDLQGGAGGYTF	TRBJ1-2	TRBD1	NA	TRBV24-1
TGTGCCAGTAGTAAGGATCCAATGAACACTGAAGCTTTCTTT	CASSKDPMNTEAFF	TRBJ1-1	NA	NA	TRBV19
TGTGCCTCGAGCTCCCCGGGACAGGGAAGTGGTGGCTATGGCTACACCTTC	CASSSPGQGSGGYGYTF	TRBJ1-2	TRBD1	once	TRBV19
TGTGCCTGGAGGGGGGACACCCGCGTATATGAGCAGTTCTTC	CAWRGDTRVYEQFF	TRBJ2-1	NA	NA	TRBV30
TGTGCCAGCAGTTATCATCTTAAGAGACAGCCCCAGCATTTT	CASSYHLKRQPQHF	TRBJ1-5	NA	NA	TRBV6-6
TGTGCCACCAGCAGAGGAACAGGCCTAGGGAGCAATCAGCCCCAGCATTTT	CATSRGTGLGSNQPQHF	TRBJ1-5	NA	NA	TRBV15
TGTGCCAGCAGCCTTCGACTAGCGGGGGGTGCAGATACGCAGTATTTT	CASSLRLAGGADTQYF	TRBJ2-3	TRBD2	NA	TRBV7-3
TGCGCCAGCAGCTTGGGGTGGGTCTCTGGGGCCAACGTCCTGACTTTC	CASSLGWVSGANVLTF	TRBJ2-6	NA	NA	TRBV5-1
TGTGCCATCAGTGAGTCCGCGGGACAGGGCGACTACGAGCAGTACTTC	CAISESAGQGDYEQYF	TRBJ2-7	TRBD1	NA	TRBV10-3
TGTGCCACCAGCAGAGAACGTGGCGAAAGCTCCTACGAGCAGTACTTC	CATSRERGESSYEQYF	TRBJ2-7	NA	NA	TRBV15
TGTGCCAGCAGCTTGATTGGACAGGGAATAGTTGGTGGCTACACCTTC	CASSLIGQGIVGGYTF	TRBJ1-2	TRBD1	NA	TRBV5-8
TGTGCCAGCAGCCTTAGCGGGGGCCCGAGACACACAGATACGCAGTATTTT	CASSLSGGPRHTDTQYF	TRBJ2-3	TRBD2	NA	TRBV11-3
TGTGCTAGTGGTTTGGAGGTAGGGGTCGATCAGCCCCAGCATTTT	CASGLEVGVDQPQHF	TRBJ1-5	NA	NA	TRBV12-5
TGTGCCAGCAGCTATCAGAACCCGAGCACAGATACGCAGTATTTT	CASSYQNPSTDTQYF	TRBJ2-3	NA	NA	TRBV28
TGTGCCAGTAGTAGGGGGACAGGGGACGGCTACACCTTC	CASSRGTGDGYTF	TRBJ1-2	TRBD1	NA	TRBV19
TGTGCCAGCAGCCCGACAGGAACAAATGAAAAACTGTTTTTT	CASSPTGTNEKLFF	TRBJ1-4	NA	NA	TRBV6-5
TGTGCCAGCAGTAAACAGGGGGGGACTGAAGCTTTCTTT	CASSKQGGTEAFF	TRBJ1-1	TRBD1	once	TRBV2
TGCGCCAGCAACCAACCCAAAGGGAGTCCGACCGCTTTCCAAGAGACCCAGTACTTC	CASNQPKGSPTAFQETQYF	TRBJ2-5	NA	NA	TRBV4-1
TGTGCCAGCAGTGAATTAGGGACGGGGGGGTTTGATGAGCAGTTCTTC	CASSELGTGGFDEQFF	TRBJ2-1	TRBD2	NA	TRBV25-1
TGTGCCAGCAGTCTTTTGACTAGCGGTCCGAGGGATGAGCAGTTCTTC	CASSLLTSGPRDEQFF	TRBJ2-1	TRBD2	NA	TRBV6-2/TRBV6-3
TGTGCCAGCAGTTATGACAGGCCCACCGTAAATGAGCAGTTCTTC	CASSYDRPTVNEQFF	TRBJ2-1	NA	NA	TRBV6-2/TRBV6-3
TGTGCCAGCAGTACGAGGGACAGCCTCTACGAGCAGTACTTC	CASSTRDSLYEQYF	TRBJ2-7	TRBD1	NA	TRBV27
TGTGCCAGCGGACACACATTGGACAGTTACAATGAGCAGTTCTTC	CASGHTLDSYNEQFF	TRBJ2-1	NA	NA	TRBV7-9
TGTGCCAGCAGCTTAAAATTGGGCACAATGGGCGCTCTGAGCGGGGGGGGTTACGAGCAGTACTTC	CASSLKLGTMGALSGGGYEQYF	TRBJ2-7	TRBD2	NA	TRBV7-8
TGTGCCAGTAGTATCCAGGGCAGCACTGAAGCTTTCTTT	CASSIQGSTEAFF	TRBJ1-1	NA	few	TRBV19
TGTGCCAGCAGCTTAGGGGTCGCTAACTATGGCTACACCTTC	CASSLGVANYGYTF	TRBJ1-2	NA	NA	TRBV7-9
TGTGCCAGCAGCTTCGGGGATGAGACCCAGTACTTC	CASSFGDETQYF	TRBJ2-5	NA	NA	TRBV5-6
TGTGCCAGCAGCTTAGCTCCAATTGGGGGATGGGGACAGCCCCAGCATTTT	CASSLAPIGGWGQPQHF	TRBJ1-5	NA	NA	TRBV11-2
TGTGCCAGCTCCCCTACTAGCGGGAGTCGGTACGAGCAGTACTTC	CASSPTSGSRYEQYF	TRBJ2-7	TRBD2	NA	TRBV18
TGTGCCAGCAGCTTGGGGAGGATGGTAGCGTACCAAGAGACCCAGTACTTC	CASSLGRMVAYQETQYF	TRBJ2-5	NA	NA	TRBV7-6
TGTGCCAGCAGTTCGACTAGCGGATCATACGAGCAGTACTTC	CASSSTSGSYEQYF	TRBJ2-7	TRBD2	NA	TRBV27
TGTGCCAGCGATCGTGACAACCAAGAGACCCAGTACTTC	CASDRDNQETQYF	TRBJ2-5	NA	NA	TRBV2
TGTGCCAGCAGCCCCAGTGAGCCCACCGGGGAGCTGTTTTTT	CASSPSEPTGELFF	TRBJ2-2	NA	once	TRBV3-1/TRBV3-2
TGTGCCAGCCAACCCCCCGGCCAGGGGGTCTCACCCCTCCACTTT	CASQPPGQGVSPLHF	TRBJ1-6	TRBD1	NA	TRBV2
TGTGCCACCAGCAGAGAATTCGTTGGGCTAGCGGGAGGCACAGATACGCAGTATTTT	CATSREFVGLAGGTDTQYF	TRBJ2-3	TRBD2	once	TRBV15
TGCGCCAGCAGCATAGGACTAGCGGGAGTCTCCGAGCAGTACTTC	CASSIGLAGVSEQYF	TRBJ2-7	TRBD2	NA	TRBV5-1
TGCGCCAGCAGCGGTCGGGGGGTAAACACTGAAGCTTTCTTT	CASSGRGVNTEAFF	TRBJ1-1	NA	NA	TRBV4-3
TGTGCCAGCAGTTTAACGGGACAGGGAAAACTGTTTTTT	CASSLTGQGKLFF	TRBJ1-4	TRBD1	NA	TRBV27
TGTGCCAGCAGCTTAGTTCCGGGACAGGGGGCACCCCTCCACTTT	CASSLVPGQGAPLHF	TRBJ1-6	TRBD1	NA	TRBV7-2
TGTGCCAGCAGCTTAGCGAAAGGCCGGGCCGGGGCCAACGTCCTGACTTTC	CASSLAKGRAGANVLTF	TRBJ2-6	NA	NA	TRBV7-9
TGTGCCATCAGTGAGTCGCGGACAGATAGCTATGGCTACACCTTC	CAISESRTDSYGYTF	TRBJ1-2	NA	NA	TRBV10-3
TGTGCCAGCAGTAGGTTAGAGGCTAGGAACACTGAAGCTTTCTTT	CASSRLEARNTEAFF	TRBJ1-1	NA	NA	TRBV27
TGCGCCAGCAGCTTGGGACAGGGTTCGACTAATGAAAAACTGTTTTTT	CASSLGQGSTNEKLFF	TRBJ1-4	TRBD1	NA	TRBV5-1
TGCGCCAGCAGGAGAGCCGGGGGGGAAGAGACCCAGTACTTC	CASRRAGGEETQYF	TRBJ2-5	TRBD2	NA	TRBV5-1
TGTGCCTGGGGGACTAGCGGGGGGGCCGATGAGCAGTTCTTC	CAWGTSGGADEQFF	TRBJ2-1	TRBD2	NA	TRBV30
TGCAGCGTTGGCGGGGGGGCAGGGAATGAGCAGTTCTTC	CSVGGGAGNEQFF	TRBJ2-1	TRBD2	NA	TRBV29-1
TGTGCTAGTGGTGAGGACAGACAGACCGGGGAGCTGTTTTTT	CASGEDRQTGELFF	TRBJ2-2	NA	once	TRBV12-5
TGCGCCAGCAGTAGATGGGGGGGGCGCTCCTACAATGAGCAGTTCTTC	CASSRWGGRSYNEQFF	TRBJ2-1	NA	few	TRBV23-1
TGTGCCAGCAGTGATCGAGTGACTAGCACAGATACGCAGTATTTT	CASSDRVTSTDTQYF	TRBJ2-3	NA	NA	TRBV2
TGTGCCAGCGGACAGTCGGATTCACCCCTCCACTTT	CASGQSDSPLHF	TRBJ1-6	NA	NA	TRBV28
TGTGCCAGCTTTCCGGGACAGGGGGCAGTCACTGAAGCTTTCTTT	CASFPGQGAVTEAFF	TRBJ1-1	TRBD1	NA	TRBV5-5
TGTGCCAGCAGCTTGCGATCGGAGGAGCAGTACTTC	CASSLRSEEQYF	TRBJ2-7	NA	once	TRBV5-5
TGTGCCAGCTCAGCCGTACGTGACGGTCCTCTGGCTGGCTACACCTTC	CASSAVRDGPLAGYTF	TRBJ1-2	NA	NA	TRBV14
TGTGCCACCAGTGTCTCACCGGGACAGGGATCCACCGGGGAACTGTTTTTT	CATSVSPGQGSTGELFF	TRBJ2-2	TRBD1	NA	TRBV24-1
TGTGCCAGCAGTTTAATCGCCCCCGGCATGAGCTCCTACGAGCAGTACTTC	CASSLIAPGMSSYEQYF	TRBJ2-7	NA	once	TRBV27
TGTGCCAGCAGTTTATCAGCCGGTTCCTACGAGCAGTACTTC	CASSLSAGSYEQYF	TRBJ2-7	NA	NA	TRBV27
TGTGCCAGCAGCTTAGCCGGATACTCTGGAAACACCATATATTTT	CASSLAGYSGNTIYF	TRBJ1-3	NA	NA	TRBV11-2
TGTGCCAGCTATGACAGGTTCCAAGCGGGAGGGCCGAGCACAGATACGCAGTATTTT	CASYDRFQAGGPSTDTQYF	TRBJ2-3	TRBD2	NA	TRBV19
TGTGCTAGTGGAGCGGGAGAGACCCAGTACTTC	CASGAGETQYF	TRBJ2-5	NA	NA	TRBV12-5
TGTGCCAGCAGTTCCCTCACCCCCGACCGAGGACAGGGGAAATACGAGCAGTACTTC	CASSSLTPDRGQGKYEQYF	TRBJ2-7	TRBD1	NA	TRBV28